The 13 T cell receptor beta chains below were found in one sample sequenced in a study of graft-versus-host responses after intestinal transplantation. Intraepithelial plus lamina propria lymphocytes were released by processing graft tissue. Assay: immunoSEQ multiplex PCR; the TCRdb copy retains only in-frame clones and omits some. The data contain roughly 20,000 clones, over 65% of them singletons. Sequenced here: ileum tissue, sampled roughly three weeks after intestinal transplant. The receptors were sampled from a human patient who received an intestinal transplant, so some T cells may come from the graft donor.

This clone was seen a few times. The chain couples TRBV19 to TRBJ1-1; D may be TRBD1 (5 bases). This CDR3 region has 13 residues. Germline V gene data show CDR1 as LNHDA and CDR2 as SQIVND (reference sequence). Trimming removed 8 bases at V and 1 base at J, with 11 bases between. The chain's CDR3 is CASSQGWNTEAFF. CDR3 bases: TGTGCCAGTTCGCAGGGATGGAACACTGAAGCTTTCTTT.

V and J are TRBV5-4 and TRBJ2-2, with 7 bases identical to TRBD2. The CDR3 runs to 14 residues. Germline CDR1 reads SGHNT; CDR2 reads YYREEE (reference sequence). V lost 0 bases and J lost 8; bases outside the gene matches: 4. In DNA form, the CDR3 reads TGTGCCAGCAGCTTGGGACTAGCCCTGGGGGAGCTGTTTTTT. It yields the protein CASSLGLALGELFF. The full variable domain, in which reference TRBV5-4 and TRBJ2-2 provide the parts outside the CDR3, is ETGVTQSPTHLIKTRGQQVTLRCSSQSGHNTVSWYQQALGQGPQFIFQYYREEENGRGNFPPRFSGLQFPNYSSELNVNALELDDSALYLCASSLGLALGELFFGEGSRLTVL.

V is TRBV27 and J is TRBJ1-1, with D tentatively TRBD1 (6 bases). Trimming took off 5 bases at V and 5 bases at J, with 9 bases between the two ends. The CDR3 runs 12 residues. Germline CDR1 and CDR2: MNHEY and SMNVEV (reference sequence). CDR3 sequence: CASSTGTTEAFF. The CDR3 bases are TGTGCCAGCAGTACAGGGACGACTGAAGCTTTCTTT.

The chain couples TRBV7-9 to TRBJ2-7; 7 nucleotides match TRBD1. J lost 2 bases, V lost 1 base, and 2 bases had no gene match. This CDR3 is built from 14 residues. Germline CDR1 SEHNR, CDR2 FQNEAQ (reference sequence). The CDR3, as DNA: TGTGCCAGCAGCTTAGGACAGGGTACCTACGAGCAGTACTTC. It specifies CASSLGQGTYEQYF.

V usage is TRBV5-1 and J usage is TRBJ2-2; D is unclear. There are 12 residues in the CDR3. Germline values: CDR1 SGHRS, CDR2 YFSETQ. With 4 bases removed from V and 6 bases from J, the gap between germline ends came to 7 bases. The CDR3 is CASSARPGELFF. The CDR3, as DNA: TGCGCCAGCAGCGCTAGGCCCGGGGAGCTGTTTTTT.

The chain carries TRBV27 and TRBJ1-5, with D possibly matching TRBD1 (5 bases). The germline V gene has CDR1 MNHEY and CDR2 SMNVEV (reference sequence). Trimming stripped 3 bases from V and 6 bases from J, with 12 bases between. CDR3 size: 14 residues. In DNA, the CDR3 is TGTGCCAGCAGTTTCTCCAGGGTGGGTCAGCCCCAGCATTTT. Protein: CASSFSRVGQPQHF.

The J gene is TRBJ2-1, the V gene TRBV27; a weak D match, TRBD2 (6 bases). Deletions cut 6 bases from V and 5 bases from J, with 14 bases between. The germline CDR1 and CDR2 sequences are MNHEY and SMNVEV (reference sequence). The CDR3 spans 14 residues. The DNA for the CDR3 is TGTGCCAGCAGGTCTAGCGAAATTAACAATGAGCAGTTCTTC. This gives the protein CASRSSEINNEQFF.

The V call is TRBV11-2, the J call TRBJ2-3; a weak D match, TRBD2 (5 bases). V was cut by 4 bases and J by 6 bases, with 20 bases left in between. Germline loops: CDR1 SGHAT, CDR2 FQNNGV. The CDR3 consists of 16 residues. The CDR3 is CASSYNLDRGWDTQYF. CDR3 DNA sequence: TGTGCCAGCAGCTATAACCTGGATAGAGGGTGGGATACGCAGTATTTT.

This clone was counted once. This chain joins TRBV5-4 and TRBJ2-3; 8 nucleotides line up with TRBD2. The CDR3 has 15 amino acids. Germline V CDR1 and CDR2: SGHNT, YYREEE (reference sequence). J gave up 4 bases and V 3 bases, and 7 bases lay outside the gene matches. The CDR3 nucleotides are TGTGCCAGCAGCTCCGGGACTAGGAACCCAGATACGCAGTATTTT. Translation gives CASSSGTRNPDTQYF.

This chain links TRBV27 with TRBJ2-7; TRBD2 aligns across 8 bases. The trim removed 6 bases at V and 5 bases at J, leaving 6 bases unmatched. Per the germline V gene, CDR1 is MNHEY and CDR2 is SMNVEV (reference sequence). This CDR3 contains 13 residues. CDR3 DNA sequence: TGTGCCAGCAGACGGGCGGGGGGCCACGAGCAGTACTTC. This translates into CASRRAGGHEQYF.

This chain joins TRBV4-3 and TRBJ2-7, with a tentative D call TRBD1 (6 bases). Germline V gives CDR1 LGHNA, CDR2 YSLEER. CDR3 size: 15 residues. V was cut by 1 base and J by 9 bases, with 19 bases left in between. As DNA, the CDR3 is TGCGCCAGCAGCCAAGGGGACGGGACAATTCATCGGCAGTACTTC. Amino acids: CASSQGDGTIHRQYF.

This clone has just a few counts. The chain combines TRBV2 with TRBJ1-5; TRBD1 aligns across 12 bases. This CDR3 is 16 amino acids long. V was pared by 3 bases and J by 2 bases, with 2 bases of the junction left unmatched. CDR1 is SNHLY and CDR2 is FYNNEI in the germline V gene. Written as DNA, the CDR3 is TGTGCCAGCAGTGATGGGGACAGGGGGCGCAATCAGCCCCAGCATTTT. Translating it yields CASSDGDRGRNQPQHF.

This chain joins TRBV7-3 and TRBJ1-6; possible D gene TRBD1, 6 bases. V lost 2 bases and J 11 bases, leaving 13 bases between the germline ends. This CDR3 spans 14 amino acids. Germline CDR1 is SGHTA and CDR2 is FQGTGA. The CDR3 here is CASSLGRGDPPLHF. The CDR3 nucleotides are TGTGCCAGCAGCTTAGGGAGGGGGGATCCACCCCTCCACTTT. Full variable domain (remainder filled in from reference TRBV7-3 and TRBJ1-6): GAGVSQTPSNKVTEKGKYVELRCDPISGHTALYWYRQSLGQGPEFLIYFQGTGAADDSGLPNDRFFAVRPEGSVSTLKIQRTERGDSAVYLCASSLGRGDPPLHFGNGTRLTVT.